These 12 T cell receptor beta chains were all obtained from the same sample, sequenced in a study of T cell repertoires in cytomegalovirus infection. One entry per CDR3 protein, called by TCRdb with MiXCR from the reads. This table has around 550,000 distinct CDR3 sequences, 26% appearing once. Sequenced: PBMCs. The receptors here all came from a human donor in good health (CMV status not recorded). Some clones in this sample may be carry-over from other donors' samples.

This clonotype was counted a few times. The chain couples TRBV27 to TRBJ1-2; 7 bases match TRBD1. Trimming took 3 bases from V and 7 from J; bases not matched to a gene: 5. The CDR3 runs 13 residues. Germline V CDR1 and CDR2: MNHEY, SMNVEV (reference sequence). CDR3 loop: CASSFSRGVGYTF. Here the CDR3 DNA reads TGTGCCAGCAGTTTTTCCAGGGGGGTTGGCTACACCTTC.

Written as DNA, the CDR3 is TGTGCCAGCAGTTTGCTTACAGTGGCTGGGGCCAACGTCCTGACTTTC. Residues: CASSLLTVAGANVLTF. The rearrangement joins TRBV6-2 or TRBV6-3 to TRBJ2-6, with no clear D. In germline, CDR1 is MNHEY, CDR2 SVGEGT. CDR3 length equals 16 residues. Trimming took off 4 bases at V and 2 bases at J, with 12 bases between the two ends.

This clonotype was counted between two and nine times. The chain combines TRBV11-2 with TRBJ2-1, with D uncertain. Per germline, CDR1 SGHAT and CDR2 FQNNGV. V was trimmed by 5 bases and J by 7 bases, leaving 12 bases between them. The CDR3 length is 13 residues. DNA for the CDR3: TGTGCCAGCAGCGAACGAACAATTAATGAGCAGTTCTTC. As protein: CASSERTINEQFF.

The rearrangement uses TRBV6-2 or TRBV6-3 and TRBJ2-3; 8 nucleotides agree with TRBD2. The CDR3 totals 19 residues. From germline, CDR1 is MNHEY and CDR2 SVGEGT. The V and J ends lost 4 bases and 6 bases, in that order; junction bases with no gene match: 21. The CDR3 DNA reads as TGTGCCAGCAGTTCAAACAGGGTTGCACTAGCGGAACCTCGGGATACGCAGTATTTT. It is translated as CASSSNRVALAEPRDTQYF.

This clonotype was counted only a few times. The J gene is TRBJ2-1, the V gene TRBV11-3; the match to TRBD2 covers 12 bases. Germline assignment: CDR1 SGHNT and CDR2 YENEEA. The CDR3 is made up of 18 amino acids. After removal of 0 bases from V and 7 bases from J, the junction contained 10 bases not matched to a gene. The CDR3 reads CASSLDPPGLAGANEQFF. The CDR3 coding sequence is TGTGCCAGCAGCTTAGACCCACCGGGACTAGCGGGTGCTAATGAGCAGTTCTTC.

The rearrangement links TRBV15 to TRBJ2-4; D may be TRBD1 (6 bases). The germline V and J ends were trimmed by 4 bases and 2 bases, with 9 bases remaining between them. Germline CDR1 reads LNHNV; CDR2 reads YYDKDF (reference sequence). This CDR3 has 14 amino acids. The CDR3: CATSKQGSKNIQYF. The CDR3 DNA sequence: TGTGCCACCAGCAAACAGGGTTCCAAAAACATTCAGTACTTC. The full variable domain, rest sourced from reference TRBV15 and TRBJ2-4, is DAMVIQNPRYQVTQFGKPVTLSCSQTLNHNVMYWYQQKSSQAPKLLFHYYDKDFNNEADTPDNFQSRRPNTSFCFLDIRSPGLGDTAMYLCATSKQGSKNIQYFGAGTRLSVL.

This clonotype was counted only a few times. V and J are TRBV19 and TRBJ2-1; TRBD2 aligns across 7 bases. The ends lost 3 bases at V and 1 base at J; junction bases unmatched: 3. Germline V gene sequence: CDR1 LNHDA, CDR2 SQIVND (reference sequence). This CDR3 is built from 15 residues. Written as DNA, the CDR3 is TGTGCCAGTAGTATTGCTAGCGGATCCTACAATGAGCAGTTCTTC. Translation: CASSIASGSYNEQFF.

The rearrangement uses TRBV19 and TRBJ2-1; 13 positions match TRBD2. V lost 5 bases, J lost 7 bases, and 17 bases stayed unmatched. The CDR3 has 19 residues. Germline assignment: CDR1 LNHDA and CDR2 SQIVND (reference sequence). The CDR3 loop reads CASSPGTSGTTIDHNEQFF. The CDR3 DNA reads TGTGCCAGTAGTCCAGGGACTAGCGGGACCACAATAGATCATAATGAGCAGTTCTTC. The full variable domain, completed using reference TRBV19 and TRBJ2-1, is DGGITQSPKYLFRKEGQNVTLSCEQNLNHDAMYWYRQDPGQGLRLIYYSQIVNDFQKGDIAEGYSVSREKKESFPLTVTSAQKNPTAFYLCASSPGTSGTTIDHNEQFFGPGTRLTVL.

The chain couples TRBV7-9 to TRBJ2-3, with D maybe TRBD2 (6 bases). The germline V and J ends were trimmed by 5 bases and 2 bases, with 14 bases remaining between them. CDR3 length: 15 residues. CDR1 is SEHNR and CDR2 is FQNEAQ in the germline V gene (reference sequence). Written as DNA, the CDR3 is TGTGCCAGCAGCCCCTCCGGGACTGTCACAGATACGCAGTATTTT. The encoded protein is CASSPSGTVTDTQYF.

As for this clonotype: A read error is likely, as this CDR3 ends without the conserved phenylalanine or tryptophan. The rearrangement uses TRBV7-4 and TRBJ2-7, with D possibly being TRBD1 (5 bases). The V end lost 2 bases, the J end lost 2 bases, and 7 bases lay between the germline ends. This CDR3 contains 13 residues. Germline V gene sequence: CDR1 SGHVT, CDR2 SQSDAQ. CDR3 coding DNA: TGTGCCAGCAGCTTAAAGACAGCCTACGAGCAGTACGGC. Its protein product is CASSLKTAYEQYG.

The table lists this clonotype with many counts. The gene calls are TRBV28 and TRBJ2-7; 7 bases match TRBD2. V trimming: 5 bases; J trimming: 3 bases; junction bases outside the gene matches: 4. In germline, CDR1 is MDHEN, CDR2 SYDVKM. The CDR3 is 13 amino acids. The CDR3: CASSGLVGYEQYF. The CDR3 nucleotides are TGTGCCAGCAGTGGACTAGTAGGCTACGAGCAGTACTTC.

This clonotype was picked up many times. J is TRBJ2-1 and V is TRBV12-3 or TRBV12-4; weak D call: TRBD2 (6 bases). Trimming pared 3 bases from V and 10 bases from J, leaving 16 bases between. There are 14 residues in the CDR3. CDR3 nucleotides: TGTGCCAGCAGTTTTAAGGTTGACGGGGGAGAGCAGTTCTTC. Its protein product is CASSFKVDGGEQFF.